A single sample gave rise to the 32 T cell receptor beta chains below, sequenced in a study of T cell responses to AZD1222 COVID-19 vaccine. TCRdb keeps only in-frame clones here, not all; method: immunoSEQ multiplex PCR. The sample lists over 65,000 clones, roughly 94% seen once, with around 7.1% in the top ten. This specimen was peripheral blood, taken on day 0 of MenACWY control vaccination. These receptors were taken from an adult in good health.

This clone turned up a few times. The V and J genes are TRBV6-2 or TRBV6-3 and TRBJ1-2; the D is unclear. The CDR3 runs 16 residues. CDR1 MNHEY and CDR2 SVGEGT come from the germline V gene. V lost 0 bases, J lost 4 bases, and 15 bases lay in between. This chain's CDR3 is CASSYSRAVLGYGYTF. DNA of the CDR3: TGTGCCAGCAGTTACTCGCGGGCGGTCCTTGGCTATGGCTACACCTTC.

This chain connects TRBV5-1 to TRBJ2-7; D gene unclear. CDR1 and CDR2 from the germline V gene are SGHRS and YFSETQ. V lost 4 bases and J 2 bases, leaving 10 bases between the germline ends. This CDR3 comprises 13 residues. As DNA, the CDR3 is TGCGCCAGCAGCGGGGTTGGGCCCTACGAGCAGTACTTC. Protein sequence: CASSGVGPYEQYF.

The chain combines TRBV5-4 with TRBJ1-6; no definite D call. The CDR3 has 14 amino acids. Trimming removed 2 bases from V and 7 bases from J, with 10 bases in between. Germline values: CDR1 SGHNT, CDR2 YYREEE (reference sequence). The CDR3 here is CASSFWEINSPLHF. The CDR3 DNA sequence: TGTGCCAGCAGCTTCTGGGAGATAAATTCACCCCTCCACTTT.

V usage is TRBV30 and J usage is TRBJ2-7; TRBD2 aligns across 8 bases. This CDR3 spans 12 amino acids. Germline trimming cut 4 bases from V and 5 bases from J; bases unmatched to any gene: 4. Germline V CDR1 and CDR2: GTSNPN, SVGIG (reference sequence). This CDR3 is CAWNSGGDEQYF. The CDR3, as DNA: TGTGCCTGGAACTCCGGGGGGGACGAGCAGTACTTC.

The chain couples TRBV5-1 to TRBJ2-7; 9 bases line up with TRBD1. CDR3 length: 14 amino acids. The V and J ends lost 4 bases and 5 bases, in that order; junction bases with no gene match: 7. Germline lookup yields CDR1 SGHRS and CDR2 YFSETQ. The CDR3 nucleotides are TGCGCCAGCAGCCTCCGGGACAGGGTCGACGAGCAGTACTTC. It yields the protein CASSLRDRVDEQYF.

This CDR3 reads CASKRQGNEKLFF. The CDR3 DNA follows: TGTGCCAGCAAACGACAGGGGAATGAAAAACTGTTTTTT. V gene TRBV6-5 combines with J gene TRBJ1-4; 8 bases agree with TRBD1. This CDR3 has 13 amino acids. J was trimmed by 5 bases and V by 7 bases; bases with no gene match: 3. CDR1 is MNHEY and CDR2 is SVGAGI in the germline V gene.

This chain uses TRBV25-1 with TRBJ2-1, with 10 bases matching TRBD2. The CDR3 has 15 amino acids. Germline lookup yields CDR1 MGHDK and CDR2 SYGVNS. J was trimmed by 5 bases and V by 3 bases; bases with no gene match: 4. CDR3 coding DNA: TGTGCCAGCAGTGAGCTAGCGGGAGTCAACAATGAGCAGTTCTTC. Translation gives CASSELAGVNNEQFF. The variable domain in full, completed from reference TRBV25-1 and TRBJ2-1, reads EADIYQTPRYLVIGTGKKITLECSQTMGHDKMYWYQQDPGMELHLIHYSYGVNSTEKGDLSSESTVSRIRTEHFPLTLESARPSHTSQYLCASSELAGVNNEQFFGPGTRLTVL.

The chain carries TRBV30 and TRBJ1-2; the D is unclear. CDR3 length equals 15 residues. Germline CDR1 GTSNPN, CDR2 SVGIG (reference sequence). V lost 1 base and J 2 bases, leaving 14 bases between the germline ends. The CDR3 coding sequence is TGTGCCTGGAGTGGTTCGAGAACGGGCAACTATGGCTACACCTTC. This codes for CAWSGSRTGNYGYTF.

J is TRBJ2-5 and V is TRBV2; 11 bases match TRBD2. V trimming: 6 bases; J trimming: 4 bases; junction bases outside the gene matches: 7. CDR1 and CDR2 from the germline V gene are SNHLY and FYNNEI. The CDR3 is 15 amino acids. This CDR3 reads CASRQRTSGRETQYF. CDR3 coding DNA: TGTGCCAGCAGGCAAAGGACTAGCGGGCGAGAGACCCAGTACTTC.

CDR3 DNA sequence: TGTGCCAGCTCACCGGGACAGGACGGTGAAGCTTTCTTT. This gives the protein CASSPGQDGEAFF. The gene calls are TRBV18 and TRBJ1-1; 8 bases map to TRBD1. The CDR3 spans 13 residues. CDR1 and CDR2 from the germline V gene are KGHSH and LQKENI. J lost 7 bases, V lost 3 bases, and 4 bases had no gene match.

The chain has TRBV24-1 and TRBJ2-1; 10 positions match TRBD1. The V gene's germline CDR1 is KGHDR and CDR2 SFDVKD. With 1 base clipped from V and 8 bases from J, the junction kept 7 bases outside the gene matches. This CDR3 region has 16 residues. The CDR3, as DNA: TGTGCCACCAGTGATTTCCCCGGGACAGGGGAACATGAGCAGTTCTTC. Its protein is CATSDFPGTGEHEQFF.

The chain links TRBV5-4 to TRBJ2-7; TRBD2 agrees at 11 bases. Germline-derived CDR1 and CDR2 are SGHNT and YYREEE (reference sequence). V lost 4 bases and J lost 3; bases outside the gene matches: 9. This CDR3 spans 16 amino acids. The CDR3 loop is CASSGLLAGGHYEQYF. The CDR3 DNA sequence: TGTGCCAGCAGCGGGCTGCTAGCGGGAGGACACTACGAGCAGTACTTC.

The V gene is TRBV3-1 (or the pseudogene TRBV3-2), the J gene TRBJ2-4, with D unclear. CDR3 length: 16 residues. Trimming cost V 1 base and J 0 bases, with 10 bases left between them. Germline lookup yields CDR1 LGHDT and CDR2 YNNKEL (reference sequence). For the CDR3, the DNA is TGTGCCAGCAGCCAAGCGGGTGTCTTAGCCAAAAACATTCAGTACTTC. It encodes CASSQAGVLAKNIQYF.

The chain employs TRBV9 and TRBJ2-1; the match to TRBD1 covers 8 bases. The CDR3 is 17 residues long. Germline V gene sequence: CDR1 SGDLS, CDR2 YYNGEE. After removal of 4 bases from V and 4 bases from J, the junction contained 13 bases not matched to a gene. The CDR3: CASSTSTGTGRYNEQFF. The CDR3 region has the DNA TGTGCCAGCAGCACATCAACCGGGACAGGACGATACAATGAGCAGTTCTTC. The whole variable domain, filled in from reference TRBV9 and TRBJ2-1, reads DSGVTQTPKHLITATGQRVTLRCSPRSGDLSVYWYQQSLDQGLQFLIQYYNGEERAKGNILERFSAQQFPDLHSELNLSSLELGDSALYFCASSTSTGTGRYNEQFFGPGTRLTVL.

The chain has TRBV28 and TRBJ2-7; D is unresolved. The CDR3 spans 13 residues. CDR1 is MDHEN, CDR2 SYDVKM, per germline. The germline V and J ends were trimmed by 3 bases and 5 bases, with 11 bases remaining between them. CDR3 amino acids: CASSLIGGDEQYF. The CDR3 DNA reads TGTGCCAGCAGTTTGATCGGCGGCGACGAGCAGTACTTC. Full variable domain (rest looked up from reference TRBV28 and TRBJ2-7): DVKVTQSSRYLVKRTGEKVFLECVQDMDHENMFWYRQDPGLGLRLIYFSYDVKMKEKGDIPEGYSVSREKKERFSLILESASTNQTSMYLCASSLIGGDEQYFGPGTRLTVT.

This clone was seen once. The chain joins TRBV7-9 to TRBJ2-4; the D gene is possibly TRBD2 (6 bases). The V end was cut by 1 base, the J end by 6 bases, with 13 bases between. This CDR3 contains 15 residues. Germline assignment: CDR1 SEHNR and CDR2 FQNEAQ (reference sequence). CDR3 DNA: TGTGCCAGCAGCTTAGATGCGGGGCTTAGAAACATTCAGTACTTC. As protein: CASSLDAGLRNIQYF. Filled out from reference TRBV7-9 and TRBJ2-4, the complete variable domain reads DTGVSQNPRHKITKRGQNVTFRCDPISEHNRLYWYRQTLGQGPEFLTYFQNEAQLEKSRLLSDRFSAERPKGSFSTLEIQRTEQGDSAMYLCASSLDAGLRNIQYFGAGTRLSVL.

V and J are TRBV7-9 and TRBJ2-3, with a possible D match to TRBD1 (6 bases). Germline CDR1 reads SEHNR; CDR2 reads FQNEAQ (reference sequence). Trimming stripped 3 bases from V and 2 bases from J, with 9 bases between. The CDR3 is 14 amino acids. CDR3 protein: CASSLGQYTDTQYF. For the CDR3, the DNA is TGTGCCAGCAGCTTGGGACAATACACAGATACGCAGTATTTT.

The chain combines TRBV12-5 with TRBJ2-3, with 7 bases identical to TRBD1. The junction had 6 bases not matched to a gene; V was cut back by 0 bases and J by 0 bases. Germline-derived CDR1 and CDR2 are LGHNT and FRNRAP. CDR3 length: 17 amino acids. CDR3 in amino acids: CASGLVRPGGSTDTQYF. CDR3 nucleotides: TGTGCTAGTGGTTTGGTACGGCCAGGGGGTAGCACAGATACGCAGTATTTT.

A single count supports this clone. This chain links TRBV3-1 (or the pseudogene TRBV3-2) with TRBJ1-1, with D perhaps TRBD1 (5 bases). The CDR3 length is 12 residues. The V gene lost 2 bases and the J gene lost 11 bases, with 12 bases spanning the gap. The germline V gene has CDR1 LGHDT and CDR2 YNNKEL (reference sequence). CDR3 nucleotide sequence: TGTGCCAGCAGCCAATATCCGGGGGTGGCTTTCTTT. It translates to CASSQYPGVAFF.

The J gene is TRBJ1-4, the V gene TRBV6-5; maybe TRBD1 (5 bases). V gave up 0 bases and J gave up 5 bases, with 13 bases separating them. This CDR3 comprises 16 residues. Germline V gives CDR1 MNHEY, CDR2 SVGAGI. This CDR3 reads CASSYSIDSLNEKLFF. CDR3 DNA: TGTGCCAGCAGTTACTCGATCGACAGCCTAAATGAAAAACTGTTTTTT.

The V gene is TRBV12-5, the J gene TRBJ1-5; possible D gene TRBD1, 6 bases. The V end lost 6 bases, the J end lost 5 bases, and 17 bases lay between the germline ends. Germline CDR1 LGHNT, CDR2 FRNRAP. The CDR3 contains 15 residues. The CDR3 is CASGGGAGVHQPQHF. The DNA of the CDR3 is TGTGCTAGTGGCGGGGGGGCAGGCGTACATCAGCCCCAGCATTTT.

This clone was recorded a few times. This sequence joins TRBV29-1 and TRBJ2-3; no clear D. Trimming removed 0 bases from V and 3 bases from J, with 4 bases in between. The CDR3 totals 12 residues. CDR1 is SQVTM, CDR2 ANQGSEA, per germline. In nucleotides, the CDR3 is TGCAGCGTTGAAGAACAAACAGATACGCAGTATTTT. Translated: CSVEEQTDTQYF.

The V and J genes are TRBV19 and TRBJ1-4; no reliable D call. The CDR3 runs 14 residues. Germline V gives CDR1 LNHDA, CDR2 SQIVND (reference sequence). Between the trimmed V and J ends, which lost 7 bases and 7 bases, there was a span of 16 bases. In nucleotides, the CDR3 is TGTGCCAGTACCACACAGTTCTACGGTGAAAAACTGTTTTTT. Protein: CASTTQFYGEKLFF.

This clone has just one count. The CDR3 region is CATRDRAGTEAFF. CDR3 bases: TGTGCCACCCGAGACAGGGCGGGGACTGAAGCTTTCTTT. V usage is TRBV7-9 and J usage is TRBJ1-1; 7 nucleotides align to TRBD1. V lost 10 bases, J lost 5 bases, and 10 bases stayed unmatched. The CDR3 sequence is 13 residues long. Germline V gene lookup returns CDR1 SEHNR and CDR2 FQNEAQ (reference sequence).

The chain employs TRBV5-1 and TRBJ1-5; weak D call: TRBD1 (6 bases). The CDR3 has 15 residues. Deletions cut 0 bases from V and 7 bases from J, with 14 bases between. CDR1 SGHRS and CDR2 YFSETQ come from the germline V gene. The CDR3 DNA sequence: TGCGCCAGCAGCTTGGAAGGCAGGGGAAAACAGCCCCAGCATTTT. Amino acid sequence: CASSLEGRGKQPQHF.

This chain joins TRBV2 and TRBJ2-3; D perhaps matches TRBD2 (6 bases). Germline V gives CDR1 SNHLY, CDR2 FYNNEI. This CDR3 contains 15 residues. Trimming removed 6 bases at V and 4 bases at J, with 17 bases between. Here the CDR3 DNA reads TGTGCCAGCAGCGATATACTAGCCAGTGCAGATACGCAGTATTTT. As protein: CASSDILASADTQYF.

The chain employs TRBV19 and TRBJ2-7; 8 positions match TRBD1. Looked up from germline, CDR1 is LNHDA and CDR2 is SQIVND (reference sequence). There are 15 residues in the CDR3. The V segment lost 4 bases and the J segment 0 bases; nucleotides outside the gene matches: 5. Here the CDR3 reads CASSKGQGSSYEQYF. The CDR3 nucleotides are TGTGCCAGTAGTAAAGGACAGGGTAGCTCCTACGAGCAGTACTTC.

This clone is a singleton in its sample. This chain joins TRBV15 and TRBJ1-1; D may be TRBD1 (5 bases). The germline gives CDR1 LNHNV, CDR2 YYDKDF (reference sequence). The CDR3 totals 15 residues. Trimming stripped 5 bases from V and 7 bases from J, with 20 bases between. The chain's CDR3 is CATSGPGTAGVEAFF. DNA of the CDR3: TGTGCCACCAGCGGCCCCGGGACGGCCGGGGTTGAAGCTTTCTTT.

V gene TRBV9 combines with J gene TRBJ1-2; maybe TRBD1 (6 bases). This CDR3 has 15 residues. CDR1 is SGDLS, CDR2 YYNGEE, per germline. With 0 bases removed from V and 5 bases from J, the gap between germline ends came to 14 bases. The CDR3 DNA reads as TGTGCCAGCAGCGTAGCTACGGGGGCAGCATATGGCTACACCTTC. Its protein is CASSVATGAAYGYTF.

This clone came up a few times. DNA for the CDR3: TGTGCCAGTAGCCGGGACACATGGGATACGCAGTATTTT. It encodes CASSRDTWDTQYF. This sequence joins TRBV19 and TRBJ2-3; D possibly corresponds to TRBD1 (6 bases). The V end lost 6 bases, the J end lost 6 bases, and 13 bases lay between the germline ends. The germline gives CDR1 LNHDA, CDR2 SQIVND (reference sequence). The CDR3 length is 13 residues.

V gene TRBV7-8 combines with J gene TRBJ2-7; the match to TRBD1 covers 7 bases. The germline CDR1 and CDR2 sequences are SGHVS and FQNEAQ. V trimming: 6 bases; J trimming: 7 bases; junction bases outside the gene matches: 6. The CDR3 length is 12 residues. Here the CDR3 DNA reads TGTGCCAGCAGACAGACAGGGAAAGAGCAGTACTTC. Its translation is CASRQTGKEQYF.

The CDR3 is CASSSRAIGTDTQYF. The CDR3 nucleotides are TGTGCCAGTAGTAGCAGGGCAATCGGCACAGATACGCAGTATTTT. The chain carries TRBV19 and TRBJ2-3, with D possibly being TRBD1 (5 bases). From germline, CDR1 is LNHDA and CDR2 SQIVND (reference sequence). The CDR3 runs 15 residues. V gave up 4 bases and J gave up 1 base, with 12 bases separating them.